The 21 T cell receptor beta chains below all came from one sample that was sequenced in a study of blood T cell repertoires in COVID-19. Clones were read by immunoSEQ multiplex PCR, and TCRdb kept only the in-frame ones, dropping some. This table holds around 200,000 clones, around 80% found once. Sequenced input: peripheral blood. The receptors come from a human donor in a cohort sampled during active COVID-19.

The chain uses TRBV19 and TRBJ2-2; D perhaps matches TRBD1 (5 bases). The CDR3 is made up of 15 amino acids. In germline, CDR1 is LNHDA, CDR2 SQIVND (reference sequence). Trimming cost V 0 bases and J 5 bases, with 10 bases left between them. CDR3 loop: CASSIETAGTGELFF. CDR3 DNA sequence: TGTGCCAGTAGTATAGAGACAGCCGGAACCGGGGAGCTGTTTTTT.

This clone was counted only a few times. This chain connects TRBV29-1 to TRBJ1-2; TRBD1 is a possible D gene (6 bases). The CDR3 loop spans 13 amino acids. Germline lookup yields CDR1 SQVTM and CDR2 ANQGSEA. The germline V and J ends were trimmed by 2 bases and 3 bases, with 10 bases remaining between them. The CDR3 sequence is CSVEQDSDYGYTF. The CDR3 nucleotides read TGCAGCGTTGAACAGGACAGCGACTATGGCTACACCTTC.

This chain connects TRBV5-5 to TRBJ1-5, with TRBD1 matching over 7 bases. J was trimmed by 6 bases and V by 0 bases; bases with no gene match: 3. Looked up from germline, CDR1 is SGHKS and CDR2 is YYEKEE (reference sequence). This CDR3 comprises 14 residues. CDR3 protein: CASSLVQGVQPQHF. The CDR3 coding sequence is TGTGCCAGCAGCTTGGTCCAGGGGGTTCAGCCCCAGCATTTT.

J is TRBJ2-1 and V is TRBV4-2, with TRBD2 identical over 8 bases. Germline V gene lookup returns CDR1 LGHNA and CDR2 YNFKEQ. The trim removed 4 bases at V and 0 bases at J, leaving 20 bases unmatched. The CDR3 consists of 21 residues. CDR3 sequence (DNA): TGTGCCAGCAGCCCAGAATCGCGGGGGGCTAAAGTGCAGAGCTCCTACAATGAGCAGTTCTTC. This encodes CASSPESRGAKVQSSYNEQFF.

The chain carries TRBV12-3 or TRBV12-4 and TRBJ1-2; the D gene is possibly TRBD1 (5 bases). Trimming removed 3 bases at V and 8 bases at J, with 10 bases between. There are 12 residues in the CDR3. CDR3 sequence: CASSFAGYGYTF. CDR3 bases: TGTGCCAGCAGTTTTGCAGGGTACGGCTACACCTTC.

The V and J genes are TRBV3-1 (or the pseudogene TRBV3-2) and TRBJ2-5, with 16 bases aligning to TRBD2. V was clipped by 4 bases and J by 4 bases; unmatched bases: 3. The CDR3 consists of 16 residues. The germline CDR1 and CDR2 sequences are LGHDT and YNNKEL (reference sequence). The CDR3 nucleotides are TGTGCCAGCAGCCCGGGACTAGCGGGGGGGCGAGAGACCCAGTACTTC. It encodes CASSPGLAGGRETQYF.

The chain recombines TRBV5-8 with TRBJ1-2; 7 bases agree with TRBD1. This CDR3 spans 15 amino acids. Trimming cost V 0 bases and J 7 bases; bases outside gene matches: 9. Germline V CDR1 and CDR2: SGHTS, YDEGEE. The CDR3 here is CASSLARGRLGGYTF. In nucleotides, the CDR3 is TGTGCCAGCAGCTTGGCTAGGGGGCGCCTTGGTGGCTACACCTTC.

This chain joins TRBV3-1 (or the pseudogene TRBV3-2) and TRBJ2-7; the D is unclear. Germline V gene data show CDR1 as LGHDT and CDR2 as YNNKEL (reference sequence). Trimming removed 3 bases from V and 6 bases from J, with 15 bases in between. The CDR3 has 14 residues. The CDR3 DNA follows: TGTGCCAGCAGCCAGACCGCGGTTTCGGGCGAGCAGTACTTC. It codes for CASSQTAVSGEQYF.

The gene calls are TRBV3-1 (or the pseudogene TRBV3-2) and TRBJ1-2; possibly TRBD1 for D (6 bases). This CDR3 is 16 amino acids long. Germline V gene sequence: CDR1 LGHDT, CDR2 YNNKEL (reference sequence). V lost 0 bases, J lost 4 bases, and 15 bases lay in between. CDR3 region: CASSQDLAGQLYGYTF. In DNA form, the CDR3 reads TGTGCCAGCAGCCAAGATTTGGCCGGACAGCTCTATGGCTACACCTTC.

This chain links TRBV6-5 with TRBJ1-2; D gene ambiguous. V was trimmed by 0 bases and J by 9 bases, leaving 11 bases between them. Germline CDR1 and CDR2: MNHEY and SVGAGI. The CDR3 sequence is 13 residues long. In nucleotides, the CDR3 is TGTGCCAGCAGTTACTCGGCCTCGCGGAGCTACACCTTC. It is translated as CASSYSASRSYTF.

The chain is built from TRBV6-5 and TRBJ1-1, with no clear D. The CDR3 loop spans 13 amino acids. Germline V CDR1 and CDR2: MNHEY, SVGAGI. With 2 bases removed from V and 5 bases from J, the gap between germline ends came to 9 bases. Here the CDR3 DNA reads TGTGCCAGCAGTTACCCCGGGGAAACTGAAGCTTTCTTT. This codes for CASSYPGETEAFF.

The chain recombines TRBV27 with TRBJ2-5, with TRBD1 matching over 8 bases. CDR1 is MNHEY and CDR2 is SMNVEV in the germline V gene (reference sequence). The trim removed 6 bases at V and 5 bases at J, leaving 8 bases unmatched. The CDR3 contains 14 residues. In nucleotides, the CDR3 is TGTGCCAGCAGCAAGACAGGGGCCAGGGAGACCCAGTACTTC. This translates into CASSKTGARETQYF.

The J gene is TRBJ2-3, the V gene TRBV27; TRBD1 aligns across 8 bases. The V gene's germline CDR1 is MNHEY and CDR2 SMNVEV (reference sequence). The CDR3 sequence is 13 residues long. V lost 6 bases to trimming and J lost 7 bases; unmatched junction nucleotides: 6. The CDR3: CASRSTGENTQYF. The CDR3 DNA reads TGTGCCAGCAGGTCGACAGGGGAAAATACGCAGTATTTT.

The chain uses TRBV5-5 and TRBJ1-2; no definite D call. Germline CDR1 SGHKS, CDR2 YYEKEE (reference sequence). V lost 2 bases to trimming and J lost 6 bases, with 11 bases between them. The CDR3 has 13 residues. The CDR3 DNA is TGTGCCAGCAGCTTATTATACGGTGATGGCTACACCTTC. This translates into CASSLLYGDGYTF.

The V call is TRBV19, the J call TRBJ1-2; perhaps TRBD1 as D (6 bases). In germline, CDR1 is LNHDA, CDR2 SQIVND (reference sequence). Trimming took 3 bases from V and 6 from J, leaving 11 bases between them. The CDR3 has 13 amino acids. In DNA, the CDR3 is TGTGCCAGTAGTATTGGTACAGGGAATGGCTACACCTTC. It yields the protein CASSIGTGNGYTF.

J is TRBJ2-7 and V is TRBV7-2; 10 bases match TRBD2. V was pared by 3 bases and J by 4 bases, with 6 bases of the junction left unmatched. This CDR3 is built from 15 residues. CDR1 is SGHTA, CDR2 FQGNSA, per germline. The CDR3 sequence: CASSLALAGTYEQYF. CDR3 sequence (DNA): TGTGCCAGCAGCTTGGCACTAGCGGGGACTTACGAGCAGTACTTC.

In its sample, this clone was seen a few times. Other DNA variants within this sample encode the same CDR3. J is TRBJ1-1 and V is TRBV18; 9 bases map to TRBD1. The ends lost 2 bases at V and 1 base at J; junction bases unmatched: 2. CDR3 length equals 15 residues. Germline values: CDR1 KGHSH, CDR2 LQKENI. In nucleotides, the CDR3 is TGTGCCAGCTCACCAAGACAGGGGGGGAACACTGAAGCTTTCTTT. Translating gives CASSPRQGGNTEAFF. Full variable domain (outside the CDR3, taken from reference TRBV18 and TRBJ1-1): NAGVMQNPRHLVRRRGQEARLRCSPMKGHSHVYWYRQLPEEGLKFMVYLQKENIIDESGMPKERFSAEFPKEGPSILRIQQVVRGDSAAYFCASSPRQGGNTEAFFGQGTRLTVV.

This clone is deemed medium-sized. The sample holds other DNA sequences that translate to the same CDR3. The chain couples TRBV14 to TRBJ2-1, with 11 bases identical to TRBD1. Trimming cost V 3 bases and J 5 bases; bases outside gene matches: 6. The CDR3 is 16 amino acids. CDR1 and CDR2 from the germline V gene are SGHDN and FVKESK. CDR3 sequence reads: CASSQEPGQGDNEQFF. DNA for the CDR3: TGTGCCAGCAGCCAGGAACCGGGACAGGGGGACAATGAGCAGTTCTTC.

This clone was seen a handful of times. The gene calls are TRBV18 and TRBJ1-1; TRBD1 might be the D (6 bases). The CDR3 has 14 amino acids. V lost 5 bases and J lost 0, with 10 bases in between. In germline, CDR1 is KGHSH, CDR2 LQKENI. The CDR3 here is CASSEQGVNTEAFF. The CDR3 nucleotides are TGTGCCAGCTCAGAACAGGGAGTGAACACTGAAGCTTTCTTT.

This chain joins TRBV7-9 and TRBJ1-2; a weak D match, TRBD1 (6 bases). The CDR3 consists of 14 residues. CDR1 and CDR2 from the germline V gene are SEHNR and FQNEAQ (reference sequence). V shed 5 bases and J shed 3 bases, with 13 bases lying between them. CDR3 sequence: CASSPSGQDYGYTF. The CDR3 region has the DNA TGTGCCAGCAGCCCCTCGGGACAAGACTATGGCTACACCTTC.

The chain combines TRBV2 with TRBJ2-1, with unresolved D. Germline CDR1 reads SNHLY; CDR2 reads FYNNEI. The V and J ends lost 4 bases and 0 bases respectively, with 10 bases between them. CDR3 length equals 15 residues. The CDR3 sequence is CASSATPSSYNEQFF. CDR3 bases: TGTGCCAGCAGTGCGACTCCCAGCTCCTACAATGAGCAGTTCTTC.